This T cell receptor (beta chain) was obtained from a study of T cell repertoires in cytomegalovirus infection. In the case of this clonotype: Antigen: not known.

TCRdb re-called the reads through MiXCR, storing one row per CDR3 protein. The sample contains about 770,000 distinct CDR3 sequences, about 27% of which appear only once. With V trimmed by 4 bases and J by 0 bases, 2 bases remained unmatched. The CDR3 runs 15 residues. From germline, CDR1 is SGHTS and CDR2 YDEGEE. The chain links TRBV5-8 to TRBJ2-2, with 8 bases lining up with TRBD1. The starting material was cultured CD8+ T cells from PBMCs, obtained from culture after CMV antigen stimulation. This receptor was taken from a human donor in good health (CMV status not recorded). Some clones in this sample may be carry-over from other donors' samples. This CDR3 is CASSKGQANTGELFF. The CDR3 nucleotides are TGTGCCAGCAGCAAGGGACAGGCGAACACCGGGGAGCTGTTTTTT.